The 3 T cell receptor beta chains below come from one sample, sequenced in a study of cytomegalovirus exposure and HLA in healthy donors. Assay: immunoSEQ multiplex PCR; the TCRdb copy retains only in-frame clones and omits some. The table includes around 190,000 clones, 85% detected once. The source material was PBMCs. Receptor source: a man aged 18 to 29 in good health and CMV-seropositive.

The V gene is TRBV2, the J gene TRBJ2-7; a possible D gene is TRBD2 (6 bases). In germline, CDR1 is SNHLY, CDR2 FYNNEI. Between the trimmed V and J ends, which lost 6 bases and 0 bases, there was a span of 15 bases. This CDR3 spans 15 amino acids. The CDR3 region has the DNA TGTGCCAGCAGGGAGGGGACGTCGAGCTCCTACGAGCAGTACTTC. Amino acids: CASREGTSSSYEQYF.

The chain combines TRBV28 with TRBJ2-6, with TRBD2 as a possible D gene (7 bases). The CDR3 consists of 19 residues. V was clipped by 9 bases and J by 2 bases, with 26 bases between them. In germline, CDR1 is MDHEN, CDR2 SYDVKM. This CDR3 reads CASGGDTRQYLTGANVLTF. The CDR3 bases are TGTGCCAGTGGGGGGGACACCCGCCAATACCTCACTGGGGCCAACGTCCTGACTTTC.

This clone was detected a few times. This chain links TRBV28 with TRBJ2-7; 7 nucleotides align to TRBD2. Germline CDR1 reads MDHEN; CDR2 reads SYDVKM. With V trimmed by 4 bases and J by 0 bases, 6 bases remained unmatched. The CDR3 consists of 15 residues. DNA of the CDR3: TGTGCCAGCAGTTCCTCCGGGAGGACCTCCTACGAGCAGTACTTC. Its translation: CASSSSGRTSYEQYF.